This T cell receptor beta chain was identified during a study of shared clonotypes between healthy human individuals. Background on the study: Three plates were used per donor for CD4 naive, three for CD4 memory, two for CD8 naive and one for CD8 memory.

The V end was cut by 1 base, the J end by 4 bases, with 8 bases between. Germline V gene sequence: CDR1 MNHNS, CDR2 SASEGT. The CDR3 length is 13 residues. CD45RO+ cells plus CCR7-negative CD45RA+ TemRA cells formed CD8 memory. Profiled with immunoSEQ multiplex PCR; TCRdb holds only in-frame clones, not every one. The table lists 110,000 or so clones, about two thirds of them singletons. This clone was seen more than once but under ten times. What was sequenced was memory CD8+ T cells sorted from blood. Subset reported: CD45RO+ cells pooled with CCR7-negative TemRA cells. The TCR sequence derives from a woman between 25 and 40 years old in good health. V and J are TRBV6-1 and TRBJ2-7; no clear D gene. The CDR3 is CASSEGLRYEQYF. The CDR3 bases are TGTGCCAGCAGTGAAGGGTTAAGATACGAGCAGTACTTC.